These 16 T cell receptor beta chains were sequenced from one sample in a study of spatial heterogeneity in lung cancer. Time point described: sample taken at primary tumor resection. Whole RNA obtained from tumor, nontumor lung or frozen PBMC underwent sequencing without sorting. Via MiXCR, TCRdb re-called the 5' RACE reads, giving one row per CDR3 protein. The sample lists 55,000 to 75,000 distinct CDR3 sequences; 8% to 9% were seen once. The starting material was PBMCs, obtained at surgery. The receptor set was obtained from a female donor with early-stage non-small cell lung cancer.

This clonotype was picked up a small number of times. The chain's CDR3 is CASSLERGLRETQYF. The CDR3 bases are TGTGCCAGCAGCTTAGAGAGGGGGCTTCGGGAGACCCAGTACTTC. The J gene is TRBJ2-5, the V gene TRBV7-8; TRBD1 agrees at 7 bases. The trim removed 1 base at V and 5 bases at J, leaving 7 bases unmatched. Germline assignment: CDR1 SGHVS and CDR2 FQNEAQ. The CDR3 spans 15 residues.

This clonotype was seen only a few times. The CDR3 spells CASSSQGSTEAFF. In DNA form, the CDR3 reads TGTGCCAGCAGCTCTCAGGGTAGCACTGAAGCTTTCTTT. The chain uses TRBV7-2 and TRBJ1-1; D may be TRBD1 (5 bases). V lost 4 bases and J 4 bases, leaving 10 bases between the germline ends. Germline lookup yields CDR1 SGHTA and CDR2 FQGNSA. The CDR3 spans 13 residues.

This clonotype has just a few counts. The rearrangement links TRBV18 to TRBJ1-1; 8 bases are a match to TRBD1. V shed 2 bases, J shed 6 bases, and the junction held 5 bases outside the gene matches. The germline CDR1 and CDR2 sequences are KGHSH and LQKENI. CDR3 length: 14 residues. CDR3 nucleotide sequence: TGTGCCAGCTCACCAGGACAGGGAATCCCTGAAGCTTTCTTT. Translation gives CASSPGQGIPEAFF.

A remark on this clonotype: Being one base from a much bigger clone, this may be a read error. Given the absence of the conserved phenylalanine or tryptophan at the CDR3 end, a read error is likely. This chain joins TRBV11-1 and TRBJ2-7; D not certain. Trimming left V 5 bases short and J 5 bases short, with 7 bases between. In germline, CDR1 is SGHAT, CDR2 FQDESV (reference sequence). This CDR3 spans 11 amino acids. CDR3 in DNA: TGTGCCAGCAGCGAACAACACGAGCAGTACTCC. As protein: CASSEQHEQYS.

By its share, this clonotype is medium-sized (0.01 to 0.1%). The CDR3 nucleotides are TGTGCCAGCAGTCCGACAGGGGGAAGAGAAGCTTTCTTT. Translated: CASSPTGGREAFF. The V gene is TRBV6-1, the J gene TRBJ1-1; 9 nucleotides agree with TRBD1. Germline loops: CDR1 MNHNS, CDR2 SASEGT. CDR3 length equals 13 residues. J lost 8 bases, V lost 5 bases, and 6 bases had no gene match.

The chain recombines TRBV28 with TRBJ2-6, with no clear D. The germline CDR1 and CDR2 sequences are MDHEN and SYDVKM. The length of the CDR3 is 15 residues. V dropped 3 bases and J dropped 0 bases, with 6 bases sitting between them. In DNA, the CDR3 is TGTGCCAGCAGTTTGGCAGGCTCTGGGGCCAACGTCCTGACTTTC. Its translation is CASSLAGSGANVLTF.

The CDR3 reads CASSLGRGRGLRRDTQYF. The DNA of the CDR3 is TGTGCCAGCAGCTTAGGAAGGGGAAGAGGACTCCGGAGGGATACGCAGTATTTT. The rearrangement joins TRBV11-2 to TRBJ2-3; D tentatively fits TRBD1 or TRBD2 (5 bases each). The CDR3 loop spans 18 amino acids. V lost 1 base, J lost 6 bases, and 23 bases lay in between. Germline V CDR1 and CDR2: SGHAT, FQNNGV.

Comment on this clonotype: This sequence may be a read error, since a much larger clone differs from it by one base. DNA of the CDR3: TGTGCCAGCAGTTACTCGTCCAGTGGGAACACTGAAGCTTTCTTT. It codes for CASSYSSSGNTEAFF. V usage is TRBV6-5 and J usage is TRBJ1-1; the D is unclear. Germline V gives CDR1 MNHEY, CDR2 SVGAGI. The CDR3 has 15 amino acids. The V end lost 0 bases, the J end lost 1 base, and 9 bases lay between the germline ends.

The table lists this clonotype with a few counts. The chain has TRBV24-1 and TRBJ1-5, with D maybe TRBD1 (5 bases). This CDR3 contains 15 residues. V was pared by 3 bases and J by 2 bases, with 10 bases between. The germline CDR1 and CDR2 sequences are KGHDR and SFDVKD. In DNA form, the CDR3 reads TGTGCCACCAGTGATAGGACATCTGGCAATCAGCCCCAGCATTTT. Amino acids: CATSDRTSGNQPQHF.

Details on this clonotype: This may be a read error, as it is one base from a much larger clone. V usage is TRBV2 and J usage is TRBJ2-3; unclear D gene. The germline V gene has CDR1 SNHLY and CDR2 FYNNEI. The CDR3 has 16 residues. The CDR3 nucleotides read TGTGCCGGCAGTGCCACAACCTCCCTCGGCACAGATACGCAGTATTTT. Encoded protein: CAGSATTSLGTDTQYF.

This clonotype was seen only a few times. The V and J genes are TRBV2 and TRBJ1-4; D is undetermined. V was shortened by 6 bases and J by 8 bases, with 10 bases between the two germline ends. Germline CDR1 and CDR2: SNHLY and FYNNEI. CDR3 length equals 12 residues. This CDR3 reads CASRYSEEKLFF. DNA for the CDR3: TGTGCCAGCAGGTATTCAGAGGAAAAACTGTTTTTT.

In its sample, this clonotype was seen many times. This sequence joins TRBV4-1 and TRBJ1-5; TRBD1 matches 8 bases. The CDR3 contains 16 residues. The ends lost 6 bases at V and 9 bases at J; junction bases unmatched: 16. Germline lookup yields CDR1 MGHRA and CDR2 YSYEKL. In DNA, the CDR3 is TGCGCCAGCAGACTAGAGCCAAGGGACAGGCCCTCGCCCCAGCATTTT. As protein: CASRLEPRDRPSPQHF.

This clonotype was counted ten times or more. This chain connects TRBV7-9 to TRBJ2-5, with TRBD1 identical over 7 bases. Germline CDR1 reads SEHNR; CDR2 reads FQNEAQ (reference sequence). The CDR3 is made up of 14 amino acids. V lost 4 bases and J lost 5; bases outside the gene matches: 7. The CDR3 coding sequence is TGTGCCAGCAGCTCCGGGACAGAGGGGGAGACCCAGTACTTC. This codes for CASSSGTEGETQYF.

In DNA, the CDR3 is TGTGCCAGCAGCTCGACTAGCGGGAGGAACTACGAGCAGTACTTC. This translates into CASSSTSGRNYEQYF. The genes are TRBV5-4 and TRBJ2-7; 13 nucleotides line up with TRBD2. The CDR3 length is 15 residues. Per the germline V gene, CDR1 is SGHNT and CDR2 is YYREEE (reference sequence). V lost 3 bases to trimming and J lost 3 bases; unmatched junction nucleotides: 3.

This clonotype was detected ten times or more. The chain employs TRBV9 and TRBJ2-3; 8 positions match TRBD1. The CDR3 spans 15 residues. V dropped 0 bases and J dropped 4; count of bases not matched to a gene: 4. Germline V gene lookup returns CDR1 SGDLS and CDR2 YYNGEE. Here the CDR3 DNA reads TGTGCCAGCAGCGTAGTTTCAGGGGGCGCAGATACGCAGTATTTT. Amino acids: CASSVVSGGADTQYF.

The table lists this clonotype with many counts. The chain recombines TRBV6-5 with TRBJ1-5; D remains unclear. The germline V and J ends were trimmed by 8 bases and 4 bases, with 18 bases remaining between them. Germline V CDR1 and CDR2: MNHEY, SVGAGI. The CDR3 loop spans 15 amino acids. CDR3 loop: CASARVGRSNQPQHF. The CDR3 DNA reads as TGTGCCAGCGCCCGGGTCGGCAGATCGAATCAGCCCCAGCATTTT.